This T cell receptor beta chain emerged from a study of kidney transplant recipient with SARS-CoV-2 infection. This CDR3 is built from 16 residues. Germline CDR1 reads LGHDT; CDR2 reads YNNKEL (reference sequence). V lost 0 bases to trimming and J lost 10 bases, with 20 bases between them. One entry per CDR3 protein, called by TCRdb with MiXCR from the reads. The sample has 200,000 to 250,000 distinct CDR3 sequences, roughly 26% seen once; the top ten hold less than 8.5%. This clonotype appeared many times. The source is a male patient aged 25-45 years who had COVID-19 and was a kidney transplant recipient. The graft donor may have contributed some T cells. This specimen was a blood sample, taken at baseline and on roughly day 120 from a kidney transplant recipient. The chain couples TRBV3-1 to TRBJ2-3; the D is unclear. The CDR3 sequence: CASSQDLDLGVGSQYF. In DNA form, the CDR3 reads TGTGCCAGCAGCCAAGATCTGGATCTGGGCGTGGGGTCGCAGTATTTT.